This paragraph covers one TCR beta chain sequence. This clone was observed a few times. No antigen is known for it. No quality values exist for individual bases; no much larger clone is one base distant. At one collaborating source in Seattle, patients were enrolled during active infection and were followed longitudinally through the course of disease. Each collaborating institution followed its own protocols to collect whole blood in K2EDTA tubes. For TCRbeta analysis, collaborators shipped samples as frozen whole blood, isolated PBMCs, or DNA extracted from either of those sample types. The data were obtained in a study of blood T cell repertoires in COVID-19 (dated by TCRdb to between 2020 and 2021). For the wider study: Samples from collaborators originated in the United States, Italy and Spain and spanned both the acute and convalescent phases of COVID-19. The repertoires were released in a freely available public database intended as a resource for research on the immune response to SARS-CoV-2. Where HLA class I and class II types were available, the types were taken from metadata supplied by the sample provider, not from assay-based typing. Samples were obtained from the ongoing ImmuneRACE study (first 160 participants) and from about 1,300 subjects provided by 6 global collaborators. Deeply sampled blood TCRbeta repertoires from subjects exposed to, actively infected with, or recovered from COVID-19 were included in the dataset. The sample metadata nearly always contained a de-identified subject ID, COVID-19 status, age in years and sex. The material from the prospective study consisted of cDNA or gDNA derived from T cells, B-cell-depleted T cells, or PBMCs. What the authors observed across the whole study: How much clinical and demographic metadata was included differed by source and by participant, and the metadata was provided uncurated.

The immunoSEQ Assay, a bias-controlled multiplex PCR, was used to amplify TCRbeta CDR3 regions from genomic DNA. In the source study's methods: The number of nucleated cells in each sample was estimated by amplification of reference gene primers within the assay. To quantify the absolute abundance of each unique TCRbeta CDR3 rearrangement, sequence reads were collapsed and filtered. For each sample, productive Simpson clonality was calculated as the square root of Simpson's diversity index over productive rearrangements. TCRdb stores this immuneACCESS table with in-frame sequences only. Part of the clones is absent; in the studies checked, under half of the shortfall reflects unresolved V genes, and no reason is known for the rest. V and J calls and clone size are as listed in that table; D and trimming were resolved from the DNA. Recorded for this sample are 300,000 to 400,000 clones; about 89% of them occurred a single time. Clones ranked in the top ten supply about 6% of the sample.

V gives up 3 bases and J gives up 7 bases, and the segment between their germline ends measures 16 bases. The CDR3 holds 15 amino acids from the cysteine to the phenylalanine. Here the CDR3 DNA is all that survives: 45 bases in frame from base 1. Based on the germline V gene (reference sequence), the CDR1 and CDR2 sequences are LNHDA and SQIVND. This receptor chain uses TRBV19 and TRBJ1-5; 6 matching bases give a weak D call of TRBD1. Material for sequencing was peripheral blood. The origin of this receptor is a woman aged 45 to 65 with COVID-19, enrolled during active disease. CDR3 protein: CASSIAGGAEQPQHF. In nucleotide form, the sequence is TGTGCCAGTAGTATTGCGGGGGGCGCAGAGCAGCCCCAGCATTTT. With the portions outside the CDR3 filled from the reference TRBV19 and TRBJ1-5 genes, the complete variable region becomes DGGITQSPKYLFRKEGQNVTLSCEQNLNHDAMYWYRQDPGQGLRLIYYSQIVNDFQKGDIAEGYSVSREKKESFPLTVTSAQKNPTAFYLCASSIAGGAEQPQHFGDGTRLSIL.